Listed here is a single T cell receptor (beta chain). The germline V gene has CDR1 DFQATT and CDR2 SNEGSKA (reference sequence). The CDR3 length is 14 residues. Trimming stripped 6 bases from V and 2 bases from J, with 14 bases between. The data were obtained in a study of T cells in Graves' hyperthyroidism and ophthalmopathy. Amplification of TCR beta CDR3 regions was performed using RNA transcripts as template. First-round RT-PCR of the TCR CDR3 relied on the HTBI primer set. TCRdb reprocessed the multiplex PCR reads via MiXCR and lists one record per CDR3 protein. The top ten clones hold about 3.5% of a sample with some 580,000 distinct CDR3 sequences, approximately 16% of them seen once.

The sequencing input was blood. The clonotype was recovered from a woman in her thirties or forties with Graves' ophthalmopathy. The chain has TRBV20-1 and TRBJ1-5; no definite D call. CDR3 residues: CSATGTVGNQPQHF. The CDR3 nucleotides are TGCAGTGCCACGGGAACGGTTGGCAATCAGCCCCAGCATTTT.